A single sample is the source of the 5 T cell receptor beta chains below, sequenced in a study of shared clonotypes between healthy human individuals. Sequencing used immunoSEQ multiplex PCR; TCRdb keeps in-frame clones, though not all of them. Of some 480,000 clones listed, 79% were seen once; the top ten hold around 12%. The specimen sequenced was PBMCs. The receptors come from a middle-aged woman in good health. Some clones in this sample may be carry-over from other donors' samples.

This clone was counted a few times. CDR3 sequence: CASSLEPRAEQYF. The CDR3 coding sequence is TGTGCCAGCAGCTTAGAACCCCGGGCCGAGCAGTACTTC. The chain recombines TRBV11-1 with TRBJ2-7; D not certain. From germline, CDR1 is SGHAT and CDR2 FQDESV (reference sequence). This CDR3 has 13 residues. Trimming left V 1 base short and J 6 bases short, with 10 bases between.

This chain connects TRBV5-6 to TRBJ1-3; TRBD1 agrees at 10 bases. The CDR3 is made up of 16 amino acids. Germline loops: CDR1 SGHDT, CDR2 YYEEEE. Losses at the gene ends were 5 bases for V and 0 bases for J; bases not matched to a gene: 5. Written as DNA, the CDR3 is TGTGCCAGCAGGGGGACAGGGGTCGACTCTGGAAACACCATATATTTT. Protein: CASRGTGVDSGNTIYF.

The chain links TRBV2 to TRBJ2-7; D uncertain. The CDR3 contains 14 residues. V dropped 7 bases and J dropped 9 bases, with 22 bases sitting between them. Germline values: CDR1 SNHLY, CDR2 FYNNEI. This CDR3 is CASTRSVFLPGQYF. CDR3 nucleotides: TGTGCCAGCACCAGGTCGGTATTCCTTCCCGGGCAGTACTTC.

This chain connects TRBV5-1 to TRBJ1-5, with 7 bases identical to TRBD1. With 2 bases clipped from V and 5 bases from J, the junction kept 7 bases outside the gene matches. The germline gives CDR1 SGHRS, CDR2 YFSETQ. The CDR3 extends over 15 amino acids. The CDR3 reads CASSLEGAGDQPQHF. The CDR3, as DNA: TGCGCCAGCAGCTTAGAGGGGGCAGGAGATCAGCCCCAGCATTTT.

This clone was seen once. The chain carries TRBV7-3 and TRBJ1-1, with D possibly TRBD1 on 6 matching bases. The CDR3 extends over 14 amino acids. The germline V gene encodes CDR1 SGHTA and CDR2 FQGTGA. V lost 5 bases and J lost 4, with 14 bases in between. CDR3 in amino acids: CASSPGHRPTEAFF. The CDR3 DNA reads as TGTGCCAGCAGCCCGGGACACCGGCCCACTGAAGCTTTCTTT.